The next 8 T cell receptor beta chains were all read from a single sample in a study of response to subunit inactivated influenza vaccine (dated by TCRdb to the late 2010s). The library was obtained by RT-PCR. The sequencer listed for this sample is Illumina HiSeq 2500. TCRdb trimmed the raw reads at Q25, called clones with MiXCR and kept productive beta chains. Under each unique CDR3 protein, matching rows form one entry showing the most common genes and DNA. The sample table contains approximately 310,000 distinct CDR3 sequences; only one count was recorded for less than 25% of them. Clones ranked in the top ten supply about 9.4% of the sample. Sequenced here: PBMCs from blood, sampled less than 22 months after vaccination. The source of these receptors is a man between 45 and 75 years old who received an inactivated influenza vaccine. Donor details come from another sample of the same person, matched by shared clones.

Only a few counts were recorded for this clonotype. The chain has TRBV24-1 and TRBJ2-1; 7 bases are shared with TRBD1. CDR3 length: 16 residues. In germline, CDR1 is KGHDR, CDR2 SFDVKD. The V segment lost 3 bases and the J segment 4 bases; nucleotides outside the gene matches: 8. As DNA, the CDR3 is TGTGCCACCAGTGATGCTCCGGGACAGACTTACAATGAGCAGTTCTTC. Its protein is CATSDAPGQTYNEQFF.

This clonotype was detected only once. V usage is TRBV12-3 or TRBV12-4 and J usage is TRBJ1-6, with TRBD1 matching 11 bases. V shed 4 bases and J 10 bases; nucleotides not matched to a gene: 9. This CDR3 comprises 16 residues. Here the CDR3 reads CASSSPGTGGYSPLHF. CDR3 nucleotide sequence: TGTGCCAGCAGTTCGCCCGGGACAGGGGGTTACTCACCCCTCCACTTT.

This clonotype was seen repeatedly, ten times or more. The chain combines TRBV20-1 with TRBJ2-5, with TRBD1 as a possible D gene (5 bases). CDR1 is DFQATT, CDR2 SNEGSKA, per germline (reference sequence). The V and J ends lost 2 bases and 5 bases respectively, with 9 bases between them. This CDR3 has 12 residues. In DNA form, the CDR3 reads TGCAGTGCTAGATTCAGGGCTGAGACCCAGTACTTC. Translation: CSARFRAETQYF.

This clonotype came up a few times. The chain joins TRBV21-1 to TRBJ1-6; the tabulated D call, TRBD1, remains unverified against the DNA. TRBV21-1 constitutes a pseudogene. The length of the CDR3 is 14 residues. CDR3 protein: CASIQGALNSPLHF. CDR3 nucleotides: TGTGCCAGCATCCAGGGGGCATTGAATTCACCCCTCCACTTT.

The rearrangement uses TRBV13 and TRBJ1-2; D perhaps matches TRBD1 (6 bases). The CDR3 is made up of 16 amino acids. The ends were cut back, 2 bases at V and 6 bases at J, with 19 bases in the middle. CDR1 is PRHDT, CDR2 FYEKMQ, per germline (reference sequence). CDR3 protein: CASSLITWGAVNGYTF. The CDR3 bases are TGTGCCAGCAGCTTAATAACCTGGGGGGCAGTAAATGGCTACACCTTC. Full variable domain (missing parts from reference TRBV13 and TRBJ1-2): AAGVIQSPRHLIKEKRETATLKCYPIPRHDTVYWYQQGPGQDPQFLISFYEKMQSDKGSIPDRFSAQQFSDYHSELNMSSLELGDSALYFCASSLITWGAVNGYTFGSGTRLTVV.

A few counts support this clonotype. CDR3 sequence reads: CAWSVLAGWNTEAFF. DNA of the CDR3: TGTGCCTGGAGTGTACTCGCGGGCTGGAACACTGAAGCTTTCTTT. The genes are TRBV30 and TRBJ1-1, with D hard to call. The germline V gene has CDR1 GTSNPN and CDR2 SVGIG (reference sequence). Between the trimmed V and J ends, which lost 0 bases and 1 base, there was a span of 12 bases. The CDR3 covers 15 residues. The whole variable domain, filled in from reference TRBV30 and TRBJ1-1, reads SQTIHQWPATLVQPVGSPLSLECTVEGTSNPNLYWYRQAAGRGLQLLFYSVGIGQISSEVPQNLSASRPQDRQFILSSKKLLLSDSGFYLCAWSVLAGWNTEAFFGQGTRLTVV.

The chain carries TRBV27 and TRBJ2-1; 7 bases map to TRBD1. Trimming cost V 5 bases and J 1 base; bases outside gene matches: 8. This CDR3 comprises 16 residues. Germline-derived CDR1 and CDR2 are MNHEY and SMNVEV (reference sequence). DNA for the CDR3: TGTGCCAGCAGTCGGGGACAGTGGGGATCCTACAATGAGCAGTTCTTC. Encoded protein: CASSRGQWGSYNEQFF.

J is TRBJ2-7 and V is TRBV5-1, with 12 bases aligning to TRBD1. Germline assignment: CDR1 SGHRS and CDR2 YFSETQ. The trim removed 2 bases at V and 0 bases at J, leaving 12 bases unmatched. This CDR3 spans 19 amino acids. The CDR3 nucleotides read TGCGCCAGCAGCTTTGGTCCGGGACAGGGGGCTTGGAGCTCCTACGAGCAGTACTTC. Encoded protein: CASSFGPGQGAWSSYEQYF.